This T cell receptor beta chain was sequenced during a study of cytomegalovirus exposure and HLA in healthy donors. Findings and limits, study-wide: As was reported, the HLA-A and HLA-B alleles of most subjects were accurately predicted from TCR beta sequences.

60 Vbeta and 13 Jbeta primers were used in PCR. The method was immunoSEQ multiplex PCR; TCRdb's version includes in-frame clones alone and lacks a portion of them. The data hold about 150,000 clones, with 77% observed a single time. This clone has more than one count but fewer than ten. Its antigen is unknown. The CDR3 is 12 amino acids. Trimming stripped 6 bases from V and 7 bases from J, with 10 bases between. Germline CDR1 is MNHEY and CDR2 is SVGAGI. The J gene is TRBJ1-5, the V gene TRBV6-5; no definite D call. The TCR originated in a woman younger than 45 in good health and CMV-seropositive. The sequencing input was PBMCs. This CDR3 reads CASSLRGQPQHF. CDR3 in DNA: TGTGCCAGCAGCCTCCGAGGGCAGCCCCAGCATTTT.